This T cell receptor beta chain came from a study of post-analysis software for immune sequencing data. Study at large: Relapsing-remitting, secondary progressive and progressive-relapsing multiple sclerosis were all included among the disease courses.

The TCR beta cDNA libraries contained unique molecular identifiers. MiXCR, run by TCRdb on the PCR reads, gives a single entry per CDR3 protein. The sample records about 770,000 distinct CDR3 sequences, around 45% being singletons. Study conclusions and caveats: People with multiple sclerosis had a significantly lower normalized Chao1 diversity than controls did. There were five TRBV segments more frequent in patients than controls, and TRBV5-6, TRBV5-1 and TRBV20-1 were among them.

The CDR3 is 14 residues long. CDR1 SGHAT and CDR2 FQNNGV come from the germline V gene. V shed 5 bases and J shed 1 base, with 11 bases lying between them. Of note for this clonotype: The antigen remains unidentified.

The gene calls are TRBV11-2 and TRBJ2-5; D unclear. The sample was blood. The source of this sequence is a girl aged 10-17 years with multiple sclerosis. The CDR3, as DNA: TGTGCCAGCAGCCGGTCGGCTGTCCAAGAGACCCAGTACTTC. This gives the protein CASSRSAVQETQYF.